This T cell receptor beta chain was recorded in a study of control samples from healthy donors and cancer patients. Assay used: immunoSEQ multiplex PCR; TCRdb lists only in-frame clones, some missing. This table has 150,000 to 200,000 clones, roughly 90% appearing once. V gave up 6 bases and J gave up 8 bases; unmatched junction bases: 17. The CDR3 consists of 16 residues. CDR1 and CDR2 (germline): SQVTM, ANQGSEA. This clonotype was obtained from a man aged 25-45 years in good health. The sample comprised blood. This rearrangement joins TRBV29-1 to TRBJ2-1; 9 bases line up with TRBD2. This CDR3 reads CSVAPTSGPRGDEQFF. In DNA, the CDR3 is TGCAGCGTGGCCCCTACTAGCGGGCCCCGAGGGGATGAGCAGTTCTTC.